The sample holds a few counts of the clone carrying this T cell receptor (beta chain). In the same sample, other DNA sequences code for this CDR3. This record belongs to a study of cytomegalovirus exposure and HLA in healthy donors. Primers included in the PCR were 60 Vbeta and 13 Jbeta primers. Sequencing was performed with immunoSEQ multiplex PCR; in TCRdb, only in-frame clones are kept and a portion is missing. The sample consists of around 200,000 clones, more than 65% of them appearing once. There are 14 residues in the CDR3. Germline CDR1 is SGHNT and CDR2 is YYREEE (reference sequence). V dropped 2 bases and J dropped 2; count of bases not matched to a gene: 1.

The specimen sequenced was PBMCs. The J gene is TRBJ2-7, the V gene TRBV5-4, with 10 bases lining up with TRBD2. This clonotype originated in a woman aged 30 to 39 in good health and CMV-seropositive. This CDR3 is CASSLAGGPYEQYF. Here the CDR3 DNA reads TGTGCCAGCAGCTTAGCGGGAGGGCCCTACGAGCAGTACTTC.